This T cell receptor (beta chain) is from a study of T cells in Graves' hyperthyroidism and ophthalmopathy. Study-level points and caveats: Most thyroid-expanded clonotypes above 0.001 were also found in blood. Separation of ophthalmopathy from stable hyperthyroidism was achieved by a 13 V-J model.

Exclusion criteria comprised uncontrolled infection, other autoimmune disease, pregnancy or lactation. Thyroid ultrasound and orbital computed tomography, with clinical symptoms and serum thyroxine and TRAb, informed diagnoses. Comment on this clonotype: Its specificity is unknown.

Regions amplified from RNA transcripts were the TCR beta CDR3 regions. Researchers ran a first-round RT-PCR on the TCR CDR3 using the HTBI primer set. TCRdb analysed the multiplex PCR reads with MiXCR anew, one entry per CDR3 protein. Here the sample spans about 570,000 distinct CDR3 sequences, around 46% being singletons. The sequenced sample was peripheral blood or thyroid tissue (not recorded which). The receptor's source is an adult woman with Graves' disease, either hyperthyroidism or ophthalmopathy (not recorded which).

The CDR3: CSVTSGLDTGELFF. The CDR3 DNA sequence: TGCAGCGTCACAAGCGGGTTAGACACCGGGGAGCTGTTTTTT. The rearrangement links TRBV29-1 to TRBJ2-2; weak D call: TRBD2 (6 bases). The CDR3 length is 14 residues. Trimming took 6 bases from V and 3 from J, leaving 14 bases between them. Germline CDR1 and CDR2: SQVTM and ANQGSEA.